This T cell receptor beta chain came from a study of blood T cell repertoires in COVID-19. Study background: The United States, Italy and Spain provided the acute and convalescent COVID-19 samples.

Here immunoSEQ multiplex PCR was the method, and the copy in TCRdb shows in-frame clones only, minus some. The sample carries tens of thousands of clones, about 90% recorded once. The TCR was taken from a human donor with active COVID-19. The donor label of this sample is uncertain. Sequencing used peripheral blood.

The CDR3 sequence: CASSLDIAGAYEQYF. CDR3 DNA sequence: TGTGCCAGCAGTTTGGATATCGCTGGAGCCTACGAGCAGTACTTC. The V and J genes are TRBV28 and TRBJ2-7; D gene ambiguous. V was clipped by 3 bases and J by 2 bases, with 14 bases between them. This CDR3 has 15 amino acids. Germline V gene lookup returns CDR1 MDHEN and CDR2 SYDVKM.